The clone carrying this TCR beta chain occurred a few times. This specimen comes from a study of blood T cell repertoires in COVID-19. Study information: Sample material is recorded as cDNA or gDNA derived from T cells, B-cell-depleted T cells, or PBMCs.

Germline V gene data show CDR1 as SEHNR and CDR2 as FQNEAQ (reference sequence). This CDR3 contains 13 residues. V was clipped by 5 bases and J by 5 bases; unmatched bases: 3. The method was immunoSEQ multiplex PCR; TCRdb's version includes in-frame clones alone and lacks a portion of them. The sample has fewer than 200,000 clones; approximately 85% are singletons. Specimen: peripheral blood. This chain joins TRBV7-9 and TRBJ2-7, with 10 bases matching TRBD1. The receptor comes from a woman in her forties or fifties with COVID-19, enrolled during active disease. For the CDR3, the DNA is TGTGCCAGCAGCCTGGGACAGGGGAACGAGCAGTACTTC. It encodes CASSLGQGNEQYF.